Presented here are 19 T cell receptor beta chains from one specimen sequenced in a study of blood T cells in healthy people across ages. With a J-beta primer mix and a sample-barcoded 5' primer, a second PCR ran 7 to 11 cycles. TCRdb redid the calling of the 5' RACE reads with MiXCR, one entry per CDR3 protein. The sample has fewer than 2 million distinct CDR3 sequences; around 42% are singletons. The sequencing sample was made of blood. These TCRs come from a human donor in good health.

The chain is built from TRBV29-1 and TRBJ2-1; perhaps TRBD1 as D (8 bases). The CDR3 consists of 15 residues. Germline V CDR1 and CDR2: SQVTM, ANQGSEA. Trimming removed 3 bases from V and 2 bases from J, with 14 bases in between. The CDR3 protein is CSVEGGDRTYNEQFF. The CDR3 bases are TGCAGCGTTGAGGGGGGGGACAGGACCTACAATGAGCAGTTCTTC.

This clonotype was detected only a few times. The chain couples TRBV20-1 to TRBJ2-5, with 7 bases that match TRBD1. Matching the DNA end better, TRBJ2-7 makes the J call doubtful. Germline V gene lookup returns CDR1 DFQATT and CDR2 SNEGSKA (reference sequence). This CDR3 is built from 15 residues. For the CDR3, the DNA is TGCAGTGCTAGAGATACGACAGGGTCGGACTACGAGCAGTACTTC. Its translation is CSARDTTGSDYEQYF.

The genes are TRBV5-7 and TRBJ1-1, with TRBD1 matching 7 bases. TRBV5-7 qualifies as an ORF whose function is uncertain. V dropped 3 bases and J dropped 4; count of bases not matched to a gene: 21. This CDR3 has 19 residues. This CDR3 is CASSSPSLGAPDRATEAFF. DNA for the CDR3: TGTGCCAGCAGCTCACCCTCGCTCGGGGCCCCTGACAGGGCCACTGAAGCTTTCTTT.

The rearrangement links TRBV5-5 to TRBJ1-1; 8 bases fit TRBD1. The CDR3 length is 19 residues. CDR1 SGHKS and CDR2 YYEKEE come from the germline V gene (reference sequence). Trimming took 2 bases from V and 2 from J; bases not matched to a gene: 17. CDR3: CASSFSLVGRGRGNTEAFF. The CDR3 coding sequence is TGTGCCAGCAGCTTTTCTCTGGTGGGCAGGGGGCGCGGAAACACTGAAGCTTTCTTT.

The chain couples TRBV7-6 to TRBJ1-2, with D uncertain. The CDR3 has 15 amino acids. Trimming took off 3 bases at V and 2 bases at J, with 13 bases between the two ends. Germline CDR1 and CDR2: SGHVS and FNYEAQ. This CDR3 reads CASSLGTTVNYGYTF. The DNA of the CDR3 is TGTGCCAGCAGCTTGGGCACAACAGTAAACTATGGCTACACCTTC.

The chain combines TRBV4-1 with TRBJ1-2, with a tentative D call TRBD1 (5 bases). This CDR3 contains 16 residues. The germline V gene encodes CDR1 MGHRA and CDR2 YSYEKL. Trimming left V 0 bases short and J 4 bases short, with 15 bases between. CDR3 region: CASSQEGQVDGYGYTF. The DNA of the CDR3 is TGCGCCAGCAGCCAAGAGGGGCAGGTGGATGGCTATGGCTACACCTTC.

Concerning this clonotype itself: A junction end diverges from the germline sequence, so it may reflect a read error. The rearrangement uses TRBV4-2 and TRBJ1-5; the D is unclear. The CDR3 consists of 14 residues. Germline V CDR1 and CDR2: LGHNA, YNFKEQ. CDR3 protein: CASGQIDSNQPRHF. CDR3 coding DNA: TGTGCCAGCGGCCAAATCGATAGCAATCAGCCCCGGCATTTT.

This rearrangement joins TRBV6-5 to TRBJ1-1; no definite D call. Trimming left V 2 bases short and J 6 bases short, with 13 bases between. The CDR3 runs 14 residues. CDR1 MNHEY and CDR2 SVGAGI come from the germline V gene. In DNA form, the CDR3 reads TGTGCCAGCAGTTACGGGGTGGGATGCTCTGAAGCTTTCTTT. Its protein product is CASSYGVGCSEAFF.

As to this clonotype: A junction boundary mismatches the germline segment, possibly from a read error. The genes are TRBV11-3 and TRBJ1-1; 7 positions match TRBD1. Germline CDR1 and CDR2: SGHNT and YENEEA. The CDR3 covers 15 residues. The CDR3 nucleotides are TGTGCCGGCAGCTCCGAGGGACAGCTGAACACTGAAGCTTTCTTT. This encodes CAGSSEGQLNTEAFF.

The rearrangement uses TRBV20-1 and TRBJ2-1; D possibly matches TRBD1 or TRBD2 (5 bases each). The CDR3 is 14 residues long. V was trimmed by 2 bases and J by 7 bases, leaving 15 bases between them. Germline V CDR1 and CDR2: DFQATT, SNEGSKA (reference sequence). In nucleotides, the CDR3 is TGCAGTGCTAGACGGACCGGGACGAGGAATGAGCAGTTCTTC. Residues: CSARRTGTRNEQFF.

The rearrangement joins TRBV12-3 or TRBV12-4 to TRBJ2-4, with D hard to call. The closer fit of TRBJ2-7 to the DNA end suggests the J call may be wrong. This CDR3 comprises 15 residues. The CDR3 sequence is CASSLPPVGTYEQYF. CDR3 sequence (DNA): TGTGCCAGCAGTTTACCCCCTGTGGGCACCTACGAGCAGTACTTC.

The gene calls are TRBV28 and TRBJ2-5, with D uncertain. V was pared by 5 bases and J by 0 bases, with 13 bases between. The CDR3 spans 15 residues. CDR1 and CDR2 (germline): MDHEN, SYDVKM. The CDR3 reads CASSPGPYYQETQYF. In DNA, the CDR3 is TGTGCCAGCAGTCCTGGGCCCTACTACCAAGAGACCCAGTACTTC.

This clonotype was seen more than once but under ten times. The rearrangement uses TRBV29-1 and TRBJ2-7, with D uncertain. Germline-derived CDR1 and CDR2 are SQVTM and ANQGSEA. The CDR3 runs to 12 residues. V lost 3 bases to trimming and J lost 0 bases, with 6 bases between them. The CDR3 loop is CSVEISSYEQYF. The CDR3 DNA sequence: TGCAGCGTTGAGATTAGCTCCTACGAGCAGTACTTC.

This clonotype has only one observation. The rearrangement links TRBV7-2 to TRBJ1-5; perhaps TRBD1 as D (5 bases). Germline V gives CDR1 SGHTA, CDR2 FQGNSA. This CDR3 has 15 residues. Trimming pared 2 bases from V and 4 bases from J, leaving 12 bases between. The CDR3 DNA reads as TGTGCCAGCAGCTTAAGAACAGGTTATAATCAGCCCCAGCATTTT. Translated, it gives CASSLRTGYNQPQHF. The full variable domain, its missing parts supplied by reference TRBV7-2 and TRBJ1-5, is GAGVSQSPSNKVTEKGKDVELRCDPISGHTALYWYRQSLGQGLEFLIYFQGNSAPDKSGLPSDRFSAERTGGSVSTLTIQRTQQEDSAVYLCASSLRTGYNQPQHFGDGTRLSIL.

This clonotype was seen a handful of times. The V and J genes are TRBV7-9 and TRBJ2-1; D not certain. Germline loops: CDR1 SEHNR, CDR2 FQNEAQ (reference sequence). The CDR3 loop spans 17 amino acids. The V gene lost 2 bases and the J gene lost 0 bases, with 14 bases spanning the gap. The CDR3: CASSLIGPLSSYNEQFF. CDR3 in DNA: TGTGCCAGCAGCTTAATCGGACCCCTGAGCTCCTACAATGAGCAGTTCTTC.

This clonotype came up a few times. The rearrangement uses TRBV6-6 and TRBJ1-1; no clear D. The CDR3 has 14 amino acids. Deletions cut 7 bases from V and 7 bases from J, with 19 bases between. Germline loops: CDR1 MNHNY, CDR2 SVGAGI (reference sequence). The CDR3 spells CASMTDPLTSEAFF. In DNA form, the CDR3 reads TGTGCCAGCATGACGGACCCGTTGACTAGTGAAGCTTTCTTT.

This rearrangement joins TRBV6-2 or TRBV6-3 to TRBJ2-6; D may be TRBD1 (6 bases). Trimming shortened V by 7 bases and J by 17 bases, and 15 bases separated the two germline ends. The germline V gene encodes CDR1 MNHEY and CDR2 SVGEGT. The CDR3 loop spans 11 amino acids. For the CDR3, the DNA is TGTGCCAGCACGGACGGGACACCCTTGACTTTC. This sequence encodes CASTDGTPLTF.

This clonotype was found a few times. V usage is TRBV7-9 and J usage is TRBJ2-1; D is undetermined. The CDR3 contains 12 residues. V was cut by 8 bases and J by 1 base, with 6 bases left in between. CDR1 SEHNR and CDR2 FQNEAQ come from the germline V gene (reference sequence). CDR3 loop: CASGVSYNEQFF. In DNA, the CDR3 is TGTGCCAGCGGGGTATCCTACAATGAGCAGTTCTTC.

V gene TRBV28 combines with J gene TRBJ2-7; TRBD1 agrees at 9 bases. J lost 3 bases, V lost 8 bases, and 14 bases had no gene match. CDR3 size: 16 residues. Germline CDR1 is MDHEN and CDR2 is SYDVKM. CDR3 amino acids: CASLSSGQGIGYEQYF. Written as DNA, the CDR3 is TGTGCCAGCTTATCTAGCGGACAGGGGATTGGCTACGAGCAGTACTTC. The full variable domain, completed using reference TRBV28 and TRBJ2-7, is DVKVTQSSRYLVKRTGEKVFLECVQDMDHENMFWYRQDPGLGLRLIYFSYDVKMKEKGDIPEGYSVSREKKERFSLILESASTNQTSMYLCASLSSGQGIGYEQYFGPGTRLTVT.